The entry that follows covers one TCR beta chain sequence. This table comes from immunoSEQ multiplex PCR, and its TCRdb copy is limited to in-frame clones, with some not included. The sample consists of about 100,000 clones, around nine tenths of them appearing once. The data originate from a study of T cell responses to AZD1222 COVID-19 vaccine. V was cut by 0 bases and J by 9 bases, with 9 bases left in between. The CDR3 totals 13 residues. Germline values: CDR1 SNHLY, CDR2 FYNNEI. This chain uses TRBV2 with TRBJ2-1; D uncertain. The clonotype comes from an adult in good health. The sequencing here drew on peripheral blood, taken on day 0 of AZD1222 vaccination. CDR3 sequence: CASSEAFGREQFF. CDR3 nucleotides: TGTGCCAGCAGTGAAGCCTTCGGCCGTGAGCAGTTCTTC.